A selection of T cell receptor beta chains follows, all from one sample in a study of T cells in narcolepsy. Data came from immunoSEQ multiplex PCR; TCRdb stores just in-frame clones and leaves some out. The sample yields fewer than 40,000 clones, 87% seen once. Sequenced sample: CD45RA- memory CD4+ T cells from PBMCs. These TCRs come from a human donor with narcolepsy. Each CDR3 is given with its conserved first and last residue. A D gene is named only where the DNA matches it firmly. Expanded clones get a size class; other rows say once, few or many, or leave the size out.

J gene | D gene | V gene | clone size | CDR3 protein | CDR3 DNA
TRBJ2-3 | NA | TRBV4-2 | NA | CASSQVADGTQYF | TGTGCCAGCAGCCAAGTGGCGGACGGTACGCAGTATTTT
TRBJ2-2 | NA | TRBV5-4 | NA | CASSYRGRVLTTGELFF | TGTGCCAGCAGCTATCGGGGGCGCGTATTAACCACCGGGGAGCTGTTTTTT
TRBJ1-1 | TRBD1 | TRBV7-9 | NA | CASFGQGGGNTEAFF | TGTGCCAGCTTCGGACAGGGAGGGGGGAACACTGAAGCTTTCTTT
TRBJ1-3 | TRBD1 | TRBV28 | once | CASRPGQGPRNTIYF | TGTGCCAGCAGGCCGGGACAGGGACCCAGAAACACCATATATTTT
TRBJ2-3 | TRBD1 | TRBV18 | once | CASSPDGQGFTDTQYF | TGTGCCAGCTCACCGGACGGACAGGGATTCACAGATACGCAGTATTTT
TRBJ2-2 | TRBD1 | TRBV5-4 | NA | CASSITGGTGELFF | TGTGCCAGCAGCATTACAGGGGGCACCGGGGAGCTGTTTTTT
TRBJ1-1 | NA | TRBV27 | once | CASSPTGFHTEAFF | TGTGCCAGCAGTCCCACAGGGTTTCATACTGAAGCTTTCTTT
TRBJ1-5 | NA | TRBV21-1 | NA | CASSNTTGNQPQHF | TGTGCCAGCAGCAACACCACAGGGAACCAGCCCCAGCATTTT
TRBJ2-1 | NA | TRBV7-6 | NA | CASSLGANEQFF | TGTGCCAGCAGCCTAGGGGCCAATGAGCAGTTCTTC
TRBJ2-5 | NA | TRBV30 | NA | CAWSKYRTISDPQETQYF | TGTGCCTGGAGTAAGTACAGGACGATATCTGATCCACAAGAGACCCAGTACTTC
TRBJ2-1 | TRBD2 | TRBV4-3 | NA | CASSQESSGGRSSYNEQFF | TGCGCCAGCAGCCAAGAGTCTAGCGGGGGGAGGAGCTCCTACAATGAGCAGTTCTTC
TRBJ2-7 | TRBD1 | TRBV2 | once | CASIRSRQGPNEQYF | TGTGCCAGCATCAGAAGCAGACAGGGGCCGAACGAGCAGTACTTC
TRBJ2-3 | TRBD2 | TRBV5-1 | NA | CASSFKGLAGGTDTQYF | TGCGCCAGCAGCTTTAAAGGACTAGCGGGAGGCACAGATACGCAGTATTTT
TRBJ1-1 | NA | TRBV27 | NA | CASSRRGPGEAFF | TGTGCCAGCAGTAGACGCGGTCCAGGGGAAGCTTTCTTT
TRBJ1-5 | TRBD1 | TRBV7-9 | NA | CASSQGDQPQHF | TGTGCCAGCAGCCAGGGGGATCAGCCCCAGCATTTT